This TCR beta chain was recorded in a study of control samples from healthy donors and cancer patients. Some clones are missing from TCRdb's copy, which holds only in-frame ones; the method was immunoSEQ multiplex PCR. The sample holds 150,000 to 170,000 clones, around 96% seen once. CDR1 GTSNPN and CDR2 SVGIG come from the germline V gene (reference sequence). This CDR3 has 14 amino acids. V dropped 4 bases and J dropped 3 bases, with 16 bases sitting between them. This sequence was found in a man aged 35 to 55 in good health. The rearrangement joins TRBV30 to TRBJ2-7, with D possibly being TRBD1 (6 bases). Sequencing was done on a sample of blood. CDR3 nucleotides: TGTGCCTGGAACCCCAGGGGACGGGGCTACGAGCAGTACTTC. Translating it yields CAWNPRGRGYEQYF. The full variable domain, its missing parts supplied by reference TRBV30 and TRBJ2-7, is SQTIHQWPATLVQPVGSPLSLECTVEGTSNPNLYWYRQAAGRGLQLLFYSVGIGQISSEVPQNLSASRPQDRQFILSSKKLLLSDSGFYLCAWNPRGRGYEQYFGPGTRLTVT.